This TCR beta chain was identified in a study of cytomegalovirus exposure and HLA in healthy donors. Comments on this clone: Its antigen remains unidentified.

V shed 3 bases, J shed 2 bases, and the junction held 15 bases outside the gene matches. Per the germline V gene, CDR1 is SGDLS and CDR2 is YYNGEE. The CDR3 has 18 residues. It was with 60 Vbeta and 13 Jbeta primers that the PCR ran. The method was immunoSEQ multiplex PCR; TCRdb's version includes in-frame clones alone and lacks a portion of them. The sample has around 53,000 clones, and its top ten clones hold 9% to 15%. Notes on the study in general: Follow-up analysis later connected one missense variant in DCLRE1C with trimming of TCR beta V- and J-genes.

Source material: PBMCs. The gene calls are TRBV9 and TRBJ2-7; TRBD1 aligns across 9 bases. This clonotype was obtained from a woman in her 30s in good health and CMV-seropositive. The CDR3 bases are TGTGCCAGCAGCGGCGGGACAGGGAAAACGAAACTTCCCTACGAGCAGTACTTC. It yields the protein CASSGGTGKTKLPYEQYF.